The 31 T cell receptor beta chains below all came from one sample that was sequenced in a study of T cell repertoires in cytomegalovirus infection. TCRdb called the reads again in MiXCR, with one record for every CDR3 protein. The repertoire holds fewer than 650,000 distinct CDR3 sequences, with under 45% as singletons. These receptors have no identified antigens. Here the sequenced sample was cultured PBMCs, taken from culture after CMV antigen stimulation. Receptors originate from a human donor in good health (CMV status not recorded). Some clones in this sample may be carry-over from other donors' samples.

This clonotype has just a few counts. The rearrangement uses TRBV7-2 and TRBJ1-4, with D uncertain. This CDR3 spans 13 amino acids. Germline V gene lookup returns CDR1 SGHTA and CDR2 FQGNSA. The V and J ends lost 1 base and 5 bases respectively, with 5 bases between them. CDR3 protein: CASSLGSNEKLFF. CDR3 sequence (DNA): TGTGCCAGCAGCTTAGGGTCCAATGAAAAACTGTTTTTT.

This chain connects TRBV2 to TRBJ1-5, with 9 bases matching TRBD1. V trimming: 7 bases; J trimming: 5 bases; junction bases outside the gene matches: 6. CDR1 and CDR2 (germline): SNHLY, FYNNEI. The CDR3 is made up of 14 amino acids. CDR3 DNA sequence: TGTGCCAGCACCCCGGGACAGGGATATCAGCCCCAGCATTTT. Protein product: CASTPGQGYQPQHF.

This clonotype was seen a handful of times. The CDR3 nucleotides read TGTGCCAGCAGTGACAAGGTCCCGGGGGCTGGAAACACCATATATTTT. Its protein is CASSDKVPGAGNTIYF. The chain recombines TRBV6-1 with TRBJ1-3; weak D call: TRBD1 (5 bases). Per germline, CDR1 MNHNS and CDR2 SASEGT. V gave up 3 bases and J gave up 2 bases, with 14 bases separating them. This CDR3 is built from 16 residues.

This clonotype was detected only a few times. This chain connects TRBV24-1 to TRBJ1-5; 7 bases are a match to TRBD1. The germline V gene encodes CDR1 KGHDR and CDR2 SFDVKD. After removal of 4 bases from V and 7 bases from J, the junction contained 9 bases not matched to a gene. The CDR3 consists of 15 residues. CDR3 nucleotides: TGTGCCACCAGTGACGCCCGGACAGGCAGCCAGCCCCAGCATTTT. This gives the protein CATSDARTGSQPQHF.

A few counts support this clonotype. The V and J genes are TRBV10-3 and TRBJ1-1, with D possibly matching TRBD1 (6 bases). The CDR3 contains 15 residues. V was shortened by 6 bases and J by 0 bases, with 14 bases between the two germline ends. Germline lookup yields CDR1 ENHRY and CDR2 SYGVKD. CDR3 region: CAIRGGAGVNTEAFF. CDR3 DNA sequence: TGTGCCATCAGGGGGGGTGCAGGGGTGAACACTGAAGCTTTCTTT.

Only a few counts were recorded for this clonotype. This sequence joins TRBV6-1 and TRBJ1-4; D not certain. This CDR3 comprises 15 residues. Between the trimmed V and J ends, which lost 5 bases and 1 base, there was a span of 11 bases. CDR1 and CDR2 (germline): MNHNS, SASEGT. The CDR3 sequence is CASSFSGLTNEKLFF. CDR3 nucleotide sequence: TGTGCCAGCAGTTTTTCGGGCCTAACTAATGAAAAACTGTTTTTT.

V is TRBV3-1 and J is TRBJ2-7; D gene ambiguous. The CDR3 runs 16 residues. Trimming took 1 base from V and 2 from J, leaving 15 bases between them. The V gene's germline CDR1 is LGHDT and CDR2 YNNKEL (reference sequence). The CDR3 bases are TGTGCCAGCAGCCAAGGGCGGCAGGATAAGCCCTACGAGCAGTACTTC. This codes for CASSQGRQDKPYEQYF.

The DNA of the CDR3 is TGTGCCAGCAGCCGCCGCGGAGGGGGCTCCTACGAGCAGTACTTC. Amino acid sequence: CASSRRGGGSYEQYF. The chain recombines TRBV5-6 with TRBJ2-7; either TRBD1 or TRBD2 may fit D (6 bases each). CDR1 and CDR2 from the germline V gene are SGHDT and YYEEEE. The CDR3 runs to 15 residues. The V and J ends lost 4 bases and 0 bases respectively, with 14 bases between them.

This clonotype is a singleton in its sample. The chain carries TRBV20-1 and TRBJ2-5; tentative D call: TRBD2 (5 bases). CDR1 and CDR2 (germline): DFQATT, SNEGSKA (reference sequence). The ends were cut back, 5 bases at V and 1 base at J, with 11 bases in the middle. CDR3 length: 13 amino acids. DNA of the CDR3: TGCAGTGCTCCACAGAGCGGCCAAGAGACCCAGTACTTC. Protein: CSAPQSGQETQYF.

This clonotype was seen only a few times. CDR3 sequence: CASSLGTADTEAFF. The CDR3, as DNA: TGTGCCAGCAGCCTCGGGACAGCAGACACTGAAGCTTTCTTT. The V call is TRBV7-9, the J call TRBJ1-1; TRBD1 aligns across 7 bases. CDR3 length: 14 amino acids. Germline assignment: CDR1 SEHNR and CDR2 FQNEAQ (reference sequence). V lost 5 bases, J lost 3 bases, and 6 bases stayed unmatched.

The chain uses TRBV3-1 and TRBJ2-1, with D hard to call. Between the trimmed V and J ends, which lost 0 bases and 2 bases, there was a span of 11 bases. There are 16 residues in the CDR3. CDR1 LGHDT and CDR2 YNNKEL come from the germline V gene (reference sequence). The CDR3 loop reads CASSQDHGGPYNEQFF. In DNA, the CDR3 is TGTGCCAGCAGCCAAGATCACGGCGGCCCCTACAATGAGCAGTTCTTC.

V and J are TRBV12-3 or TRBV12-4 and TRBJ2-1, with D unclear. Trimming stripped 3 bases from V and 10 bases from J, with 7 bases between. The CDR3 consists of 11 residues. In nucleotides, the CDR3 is TGTGCCAGCAGTTTCCTGGAGGAGCAGTTCTTC. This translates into CASSFLEEQFF.

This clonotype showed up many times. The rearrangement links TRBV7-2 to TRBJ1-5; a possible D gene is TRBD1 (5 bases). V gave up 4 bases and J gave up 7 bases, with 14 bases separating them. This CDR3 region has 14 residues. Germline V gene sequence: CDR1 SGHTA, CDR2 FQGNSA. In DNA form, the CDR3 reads TGTGCCAGCAGCTCAACAGCAGGGATCCAGCCCCAGCATTTT. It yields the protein CASSSTAGIQPQHF.

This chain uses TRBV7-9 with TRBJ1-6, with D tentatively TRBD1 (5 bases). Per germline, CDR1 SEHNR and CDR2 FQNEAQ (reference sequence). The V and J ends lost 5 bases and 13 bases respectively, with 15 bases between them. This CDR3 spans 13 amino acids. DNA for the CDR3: TGTGCCAGCAGCCTACTCGGCCGGGGCCCCCTCCACTTT. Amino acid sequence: CASSLLGRGPLHF.

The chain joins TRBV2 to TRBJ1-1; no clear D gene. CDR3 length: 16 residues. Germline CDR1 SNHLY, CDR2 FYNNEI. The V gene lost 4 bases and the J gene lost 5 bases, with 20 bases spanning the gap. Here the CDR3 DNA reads TGTGCCAGCAGTGTTTCCTCCCTCCGGACTCCGACTGAAGCTTTCTTT. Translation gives CASSVSSLRTPTEAFF.

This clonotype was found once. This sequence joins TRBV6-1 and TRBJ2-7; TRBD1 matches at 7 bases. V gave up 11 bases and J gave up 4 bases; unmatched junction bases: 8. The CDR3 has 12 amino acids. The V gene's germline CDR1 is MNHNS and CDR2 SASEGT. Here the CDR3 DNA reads TGTGCCGCCGCACTACAGGGGTACGAGCAGTACTTC. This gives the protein CAAALQGYEQYF.

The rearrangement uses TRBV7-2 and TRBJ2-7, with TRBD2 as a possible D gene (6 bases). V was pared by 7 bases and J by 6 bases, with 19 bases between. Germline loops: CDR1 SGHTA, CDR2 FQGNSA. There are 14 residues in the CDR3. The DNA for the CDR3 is TGTGCCAGCAACCCGCAGGGCGGGAACCTCGAGCAGTACTTC. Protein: CASNPQGGNLEQYF.

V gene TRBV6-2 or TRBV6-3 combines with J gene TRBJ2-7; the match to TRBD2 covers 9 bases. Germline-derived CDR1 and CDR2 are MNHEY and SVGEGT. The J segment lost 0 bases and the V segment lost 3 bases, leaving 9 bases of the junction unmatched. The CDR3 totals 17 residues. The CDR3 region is CASSYPLGGRASYEQYF. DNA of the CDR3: TGTGCCAGCAGTTATCCTCTAGGCGGGAGGGCCTCCTACGAGCAGTACTTC.

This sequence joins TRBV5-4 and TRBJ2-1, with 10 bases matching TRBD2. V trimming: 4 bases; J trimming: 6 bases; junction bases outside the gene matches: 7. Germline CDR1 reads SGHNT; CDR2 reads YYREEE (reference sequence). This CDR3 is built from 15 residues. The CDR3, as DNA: TGTGCCAGCAGCGGATCTAGCGGGGGTATCAATGAGCAGTTCTTC. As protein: CASSGSSGGINEQFF.

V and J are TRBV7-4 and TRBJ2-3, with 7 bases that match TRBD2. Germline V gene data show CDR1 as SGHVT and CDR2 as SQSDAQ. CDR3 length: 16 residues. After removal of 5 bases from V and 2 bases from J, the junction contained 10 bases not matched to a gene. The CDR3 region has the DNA TGTGCCAGCAGCCCCGTTCAGCGGGGAATCACAGATACGCAGTATTTT. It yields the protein CASSPVQRGITDTQYF.

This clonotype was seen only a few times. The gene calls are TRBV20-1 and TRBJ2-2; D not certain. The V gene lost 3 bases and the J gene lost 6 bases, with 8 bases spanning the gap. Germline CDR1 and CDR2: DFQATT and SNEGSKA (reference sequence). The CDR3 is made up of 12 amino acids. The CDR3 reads CSASNFSGELFF. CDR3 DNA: TGCAGTGCTAGTAACTTTTCCGGGGAGCTGTTTTTT.

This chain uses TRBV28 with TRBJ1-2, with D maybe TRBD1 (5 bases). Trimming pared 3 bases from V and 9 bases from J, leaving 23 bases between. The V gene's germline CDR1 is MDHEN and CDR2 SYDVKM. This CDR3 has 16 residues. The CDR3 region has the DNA TGTGCCAGCAGTTTCCAACATTCCGGGACCCTTGATCGCTACACCTTC. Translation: CASSFQHSGTLDRYTF.

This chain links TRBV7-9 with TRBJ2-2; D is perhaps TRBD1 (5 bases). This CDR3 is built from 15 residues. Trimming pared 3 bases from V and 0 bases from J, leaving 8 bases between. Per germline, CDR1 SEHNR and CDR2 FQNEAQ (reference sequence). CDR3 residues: CASSFDRTNTGELFF. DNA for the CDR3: TGTGCCAGCAGCTTCGACAGAACGAACACCGGGGAGCTGTTTTTT.

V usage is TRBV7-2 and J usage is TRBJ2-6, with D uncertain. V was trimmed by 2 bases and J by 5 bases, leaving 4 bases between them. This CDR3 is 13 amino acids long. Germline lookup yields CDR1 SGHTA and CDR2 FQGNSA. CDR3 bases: TGTGCCAGCAGCTTAAGGAGGGCCAACGTCCTGACTTTC. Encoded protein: CASSLRRANVLTF.

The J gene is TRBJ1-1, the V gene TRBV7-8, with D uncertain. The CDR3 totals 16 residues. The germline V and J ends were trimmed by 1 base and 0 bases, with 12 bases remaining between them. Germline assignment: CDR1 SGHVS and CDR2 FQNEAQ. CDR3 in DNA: TGTGCCAGCAGCTTAGGTTTCTTCAATTTGAACACTGAAGCTTTCTTT. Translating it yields CASSLGFFNLNTEAFF.

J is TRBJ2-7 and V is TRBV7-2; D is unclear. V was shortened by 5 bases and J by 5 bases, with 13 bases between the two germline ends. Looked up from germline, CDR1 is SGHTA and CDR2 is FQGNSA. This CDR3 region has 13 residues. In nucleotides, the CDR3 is TGTGCCAGCAGCCCATCACGGAGTAACGAGCAGTACTTC. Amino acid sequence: CASSPSRSNEQYF. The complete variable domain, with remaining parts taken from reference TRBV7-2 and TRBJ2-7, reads GAGVSQSPSNKVTEKGKDVELRCDPISGHTALYWYRQSLGQGLEFLIYFQGNSAPDKSGLPSDRFSAERTGGSVSTLTIQRTQQEDSAVYLCASSPSRSNEQYFGPGTRLTVT.

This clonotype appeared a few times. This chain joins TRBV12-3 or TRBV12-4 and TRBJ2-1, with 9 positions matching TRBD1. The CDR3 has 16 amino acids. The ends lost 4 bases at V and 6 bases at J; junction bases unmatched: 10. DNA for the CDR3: TGTGCCAGCAGTTCCGGACAGGGGCTCATGAGCAATGAGCAGTTCTTC. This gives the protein CASSSGQGLMSNEQFF.

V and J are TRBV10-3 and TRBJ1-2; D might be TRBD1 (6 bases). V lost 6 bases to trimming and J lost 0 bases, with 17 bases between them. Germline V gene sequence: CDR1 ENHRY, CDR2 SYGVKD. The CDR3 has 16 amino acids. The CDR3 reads CAIRTSWDTSNYGYTF. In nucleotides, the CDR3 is TGTGCCATCAGGACCTCTTGGGACACCTCTAACTATGGCTACACCTTC.

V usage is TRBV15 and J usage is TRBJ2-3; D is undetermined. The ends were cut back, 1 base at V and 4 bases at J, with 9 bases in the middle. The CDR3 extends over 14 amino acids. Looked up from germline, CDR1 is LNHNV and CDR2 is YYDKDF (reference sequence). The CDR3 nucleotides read TGTGCCACCAGCAGAGCCGTTAGCCCAGATACGCAGTATTTT. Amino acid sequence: CATSRAVSPDTQYF.

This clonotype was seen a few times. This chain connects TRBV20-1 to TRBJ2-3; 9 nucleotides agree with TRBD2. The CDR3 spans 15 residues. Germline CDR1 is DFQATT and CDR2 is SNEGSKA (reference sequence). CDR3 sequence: CSSLRLAASTDTQYF. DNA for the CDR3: TGCAGCTCCCTGAGACTAGCGGCAAGCACAGATACGCAGTATTTT.

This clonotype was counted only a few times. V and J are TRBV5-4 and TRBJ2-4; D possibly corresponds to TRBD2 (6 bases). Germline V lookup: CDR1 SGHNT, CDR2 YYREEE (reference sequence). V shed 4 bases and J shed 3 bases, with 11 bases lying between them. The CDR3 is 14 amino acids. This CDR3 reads CASSIPGGKNIQYF. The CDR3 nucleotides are TGTGCCAGCAGCATTCCCGGGGGCAAAAACATTCAGTACTTC.